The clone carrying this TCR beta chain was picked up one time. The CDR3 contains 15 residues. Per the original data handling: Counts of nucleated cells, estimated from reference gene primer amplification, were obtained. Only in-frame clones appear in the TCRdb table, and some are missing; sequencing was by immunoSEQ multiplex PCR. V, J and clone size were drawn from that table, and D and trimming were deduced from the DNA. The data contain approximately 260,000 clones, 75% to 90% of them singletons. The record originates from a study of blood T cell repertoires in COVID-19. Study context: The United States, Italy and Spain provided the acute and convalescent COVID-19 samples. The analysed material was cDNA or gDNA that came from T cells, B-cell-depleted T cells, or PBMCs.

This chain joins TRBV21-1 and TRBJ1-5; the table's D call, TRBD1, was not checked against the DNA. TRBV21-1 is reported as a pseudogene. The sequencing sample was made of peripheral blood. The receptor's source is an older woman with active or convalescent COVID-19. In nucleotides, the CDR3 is TGTGCCAGCAGCAAGAATTTCAGGGGTGATCAGCCCCAGCATTTT. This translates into CASSKNFRGDQPQHF.